These 27 T cell receptor beta chains were all obtained from the same sample, sequenced in a study of blood T cell repertoires in COVID-19. Measured with immunoSEQ multiplex PCR; TCRdb has only the in-frame clones, and not every one. Among about 190,000 clones listed, about 88% were seen once. Specimen: PBMCs or T cells enriched from blood (not recorded which). The receptor set was obtained from a woman aged 30 to 39 who had recovered from COVID-19.

V gene TRBV12-3 or TRBV12-4 combines with J gene TRBJ1-5; D is possibly TRBD1 (5 bases). Trimming stripped 5 bases from V and 6 bases from J, with 11 bases between. The CDR3 is made up of 13 amino acids. CDR3 protein: CASSGGWVQPQHF. As DNA, the CDR3 is TGTGCCAGCAGTGGGGGGTGGGTTCAGCCCCAGCATTTT.

The chain recombines TRBV5-1 with TRBJ2-1; TRBD2 is a possible D gene (5 bases). There are 14 residues in the CDR3. Germline CDR1 reads SGHRS; CDR2 reads YFSETQ. V lost 2 bases to trimming and J lost 10 bases, with 16 bases between them. The chain's CDR3 is CASSFPTGTGEQFF. CDR3 bases: TGCGCCAGCAGCTTCCCGACGGGTACGGGGGAGCAGTTCTTC.

The chain recombines TRBV9 with TRBJ2-6, with a tentative D call TRBD2 (5 bases). The CDR3 covers 19 residues. Deletions cut 3 bases from V and 0 bases from J, with 19 bases between. Germline CDR1 reads SGDLS; CDR2 reads YYNGEE. The CDR3 nucleotides read TGTGCCAGCAGCGCCGAGGGTTTTGGGAGAAGCTCTGGGGCCAACGTCCTGACTTTC. Encoded protein: CASSAEGFGRSSGANVLTF.

The CDR3, as DNA: TGTGCCAGCAGCGTAGCTACAGCGGGGGGAGAAGAGACCCAGTACTTC. This translates into CASSVATAGGEETQYF. The V call is TRBV9, the J call TRBJ2-5, with 9 bases matching TRBD2. V was pared by 0 bases and J by 3 bases, with 6 bases of the junction left unmatched. The CDR3 consists of 16 residues. Germline CDR1 SGDLS, CDR2 YYNGEE.

J is TRBJ2-7 and V is TRBV7-6, with 9 bases lining up with TRBD1. Germline values: CDR1 SGHVS, CDR2 FNYEAQ. The CDR3 contains 15 residues. V shed 5 bases, J shed 5 bases, and the junction held 10 bases outside the gene matches. The CDR3 bases are TGTGCCAGCAGCCCCGTTGGGGACAGGGTCCACGAGCAGTACTTC. Its translation is CASSPVGDRVHEQYF.

The chain has TRBV19 and TRBJ1-1; 9 bases agree with TRBD1. The CDR3 consists of 14 residues. From germline, CDR1 is LNHDA and CDR2 SQIVND (reference sequence). J lost 7 bases, V lost 3 bases, and 6 bases had no gene match. CDR3 in amino acids: CASSIRGTGNEAFF. As DNA, the CDR3 is TGTGCCAGTAGTATTAGAGGGACAGGGAATGAAGCTTTCTTT.

This clone was seen only a few times. The chain links TRBV18 to TRBJ2-2, with D possibly matching TRBD1 (6 bases). Trimming cost V 2 bases and J 5 bases, with 18 bases left between them. The CDR3 loop spans 17 amino acids. Germline-derived CDR1 and CDR2 are KGHSH and LQKENI. CDR3 in amino acids: CASSPRDTGSGTGELFF. The CDR3 DNA follows: TGTGCCAGCTCACCAAGAGACACAGGGAGTGGGACCGGGGAGCTGTTTTTT. The full variable domain, rest sourced from reference TRBV18 and TRBJ2-2, is NAGVMQNPRHLVRRRGQEARLRCSPMKGHSHVYWYRQLPEEGLKFMVYLQKENIIDESGMPKERFSAEFPKEGPSILRIQQVVRGDSAAYFCASSPRDTGSGTGELFFGEGSRLTVL.

This chain links TRBV3-1 (or the pseudogene TRBV3-2) with TRBJ2-3; 8 bases line up with TRBD2. Germline V gene sequence: CDR1 LGHDT, CDR2 YNNKEL (reference sequence). Losses at the gene ends were 1 base for V and 0 bases for J; bases not matched to a gene: 3. The CDR3 is 16 residues long. The CDR3 here is CASSQAGGGSTDTQYF. Written as DNA, the CDR3 is TGTGCCAGCAGCCAAGCGGGCGGGGGGAGCACAGATACGCAGTATTTT.

This clone showed up many times. V usage is TRBV19 and J usage is TRBJ1-6; 7 nucleotides line up with TRBD1. Germline V gene lookup returns CDR1 LNHDA and CDR2 SQIVND (reference sequence). The CDR3 extends over 19 amino acids. Trimming cost V 3 bases and J 8 bases; bases outside gene matches: 19. The CDR3 sequence is CASSIYLGVRQGADSPLHF. DNA of the CDR3: TGTGCCAGTAGTATTTATTTAGGAGTGAGACAGGGTGCGGATTCACCCCTCCACTTT.

This clone was observed once. V usage is TRBV7-9 and J usage is TRBJ1-6, with no clear D. The CDR3 has 15 residues. V was shortened by 1 base and J by 6 bases, with 10 bases between the two germline ends. Germline V gene lookup returns CDR1 SEHNR and CDR2 FQNEAQ (reference sequence). The CDR3, as DNA: TGTGCCAGCAGCTTAGACAGCTCAACTAATTCACCCCTCCACTTT. It yields the protein CASSLDSSTNSPLHF.

Written as DNA, the CDR3 is TGTGCCAGCAATAAGCCGGGACTAGTTGGGCAGTTCTTC. Protein sequence: CASNKPGLVGQFF. The chain couples TRBV27 to TRBJ2-1; 8 nucleotides line up with TRBD2. V dropped 7 bases and J dropped 12; count of bases not matched to a gene: 11. CDR1 and CDR2 (germline): MNHEY, SMNVEV (reference sequence). The CDR3 has 13 residues.

The chain is built from TRBV11-2 and TRBJ2-7; D unclear. The germline V and J ends were trimmed by 0 bases and 3 bases, with 12 bases remaining between them. Per the germline V gene, CDR1 is SGHAT and CDR2 is FQNNGV. The CDR3 is 15 residues long. Here the CDR3 reads CASSLELGQIYEQYF. In DNA, the CDR3 is TGTGCCAGCAGCTTAGAATTGGGCCAGATCTACGAGCAGTACTTC.

This clone was picked up one time. The chain joins TRBV9 to TRBJ1-1; D gene unclear. The CDR3 is 15 residues long. Trimming pared 0 bases from V and 3 bases from J, leaving 12 bases between. Looked up from germline, CDR1 is SGDLS and CDR2 is YYNGEE. CDR3 sequence: CASSVAGRSHTEAFF. DNA of the CDR3: TGTGCCAGCAGCGTAGCTGGCAGGTCTCACACTGAAGCTTTCTTT.

This chain connects TRBV19 to TRBJ1-2, with D perhaps matching TRBD1 (5 bases). The germline gives CDR1 LNHDA, CDR2 SQIVND (reference sequence). V lost 6 bases and J lost 8, with 19 bases in between. The CDR3 is 14 amino acids. In DNA form, the CDR3 reads TGTGCCAGTAGCCTAACAGGCATCGCACCCGGCTACACCTTC. As protein: CASSLTGIAPGYTF.

The chain combines TRBV4-2 with TRBJ2-5, with D maybe TRBD2 (6 bases). The germline V and J ends were trimmed by 0 bases and 4 bases, with 9 bases remaining between them. The CDR3 sequence is 14 residues long. Germline-derived CDR1 and CDR2 are LGHNA and YNFKEQ. The CDR3 nucleotides read TGTGCCAGCAGCCAAGATCTGGGAGGAGAGACCCAGTACTTC. Translation gives CASSQDLGGETQYF.

CDR3 DNA: TGTGCCAGCAGGCCTAGACCGGGACTAGCGGGATTATCCTACGAGCAGTACTTC. Protein product: CASRPRPGLAGLSYEQYF. The chain uses TRBV2 and TRBJ2-7, with 13 bases that match TRBD2. The germline V gene encodes CDR1 SNHLY and CDR2 FYNNEI. This CDR3 region has 18 residues. V lost 6 bases, J lost 1 base, and 12 bases stayed unmatched.

In regard to this clone: Sequence at one end of the junction differs from germline and may be a read error. The chain carries TRBV7-8 and TRBJ2-5, with 7 nucleotides matching TRBD2. The V gene's germline CDR1 is SGHVS and CDR2 FQNEAQ. The CDR3 is 17 amino acids. CDR3 residues: CASSLAPLRGVQETQYF. The CDR3 coding sequence is TGTGCCAGCAGCCTAGCCCCTCTACGGGGGGTCCAAGAGACCCAGTACTTC.

This chain links TRBV27 with TRBJ2-1, with D maybe TRBD1 (6 bases). This CDR3 is built from 15 residues. Germline V gene lookup returns CDR1 MNHEY and CDR2 SMNVEV (reference sequence). Trimming took off 2 bases at V and 9 bases at J, with 17 bases between the two ends. The chain's CDR3 is CASSLRDTPRGEQFF. The CDR3 DNA reads TGTGCCAGCAGTTTAAGGGACACTCCCCGAGGTGAGCAGTTCTTC.

This clone was counted only a few times. J is TRBJ1-5 and V is TRBV3-1 (or the pseudogene TRBV3-2); D possibly corresponds to TRBD1 (6 bases). Germline CDR1 and CDR2: LGHDT and YNNKEL (reference sequence). V was pared by 0 bases and J by 7 bases, with 10 bases between. The CDR3 is 14 amino acids. CDR3 sequence reads: CASSQDNRVQPQHF. Here the CDR3 DNA reads TGTGCCAGCAGCCAAGATAACAGGGTACAGCCCCAGCATTTT.

The chain links TRBV5-6 to TRBJ2-3, with D tentatively TRBD2 (6 bases). V lost 4 bases and J 5 bases, leaving 17 bases between the germline ends. The CDR3 has 15 amino acids. Looked up from germline, CDR1 is SGHDT and CDR2 is YYEEEE. CDR3 in amino acids: CASSNKRDSLDTQYF. CDR3 sequence (DNA): TGTGCCAGCAGCAATAAACGGGACTCGCTAGATACGCAGTATTTT.

The chain couples TRBV6-5 to TRBJ2-2; D may be TRBD1 (5 bases). Germline assignment: CDR1 MNHEY and CDR2 SVGAGI. The V end lost 1 base, the J end lost 3 bases, and 9 bases lay between the germline ends. This CDR3 has 15 amino acids. The CDR3 nucleotides read TGTGCCAGCAGTTACTTGCGCAGGGACACCGGGGAGCTGTTTTTT. This gives the protein CASSYLRRDTGELFF.

This clone was counted a single time. V is TRBV11-2 and J is TRBJ1-1; D gene uncertain. V lost 5 bases, J lost 7 bases, and 11 bases lay in between. This CDR3 comprises 12 residues. CDR1 is SGHAT, CDR2 FQNNGV, per germline. Here the CDR3 DNA reads TGTGCCAGCAGCCCCAGTCGGGGTGAAGCTTTCTTT. Residues: CASSPSRGEAFF.

The chain has TRBV5-1 and TRBJ1-1; unclear D gene. Trimming removed 0 bases from V and 0 bases from J, with 6 bases in between. Germline CDR1 is SGHRS and CDR2 is YFSETQ. The CDR3 is 14 residues long. The CDR3 loop is CASSLAAMNTEAFF. CDR3 coding DNA: TGCGCCAGCAGCTTGGCCGCTATGAACACTGAAGCTTTCTTT.

The V and J genes are TRBV5-1 and TRBJ1-2, with TRBD1 identical over 7 bases. After removal of 0 bases from V and 5 bases from J, the junction contained 10 bases not matched to a gene. In germline, CDR1 is SGHRS, CDR2 YFSETQ. This CDR3 spans 16 amino acids. CDR3: CASSLGGGGSVYGYTF. The CDR3 nucleotides are TGCGCCAGCAGCTTGGGTGGAGGGGGCTCCGTTTATGGCTACACCTTC.

This clone was seen more than once but under ten times. V is TRBV19 and J is TRBJ1-5; D is possibly TRBD1 (6 bases). Trimming removed 5 bases from V and 5 bases from J, with 10 bases in between. The CDR3 loop spans 13 amino acids. Germline CDR1 LNHDA, CDR2 SQIVND (reference sequence). The CDR3 region is CASSLDSDQPQHF. DNA of the CDR3: TGTGCCAGTAGTCTGGACAGCGATCAGCCCCAGCATTTT.

J is TRBJ1-1 and V is TRBV25-1, with TRBD1 identical over 7 bases. V dropped 4 bases and J dropped 9; count of bases not matched to a gene: 14. This CDR3 region has 15 residues. CDR1 and CDR2 from the germline V gene are MGHDK and SYGVNS. The CDR3 nucleotides read TGTGCCAGCAGTGGCTGGAAGGGGGCCATCCCTCAAGCTTTCTTT. Its protein product is CASSGWKGAIPQAFF.

This clone was seen a handful of times. The V and J genes are TRBV7-9 and TRBJ2-7; TRBD2 might be the D (6 bases). Germline V gene data show CDR1 as SEHNR and CDR2 as FQNEAQ (reference sequence). Trimming left V 5 bases short and J 0 bases short, with 17 bases between. The CDR3 sequence is 16 residues long. In DNA form, the CDR3 reads TGTGCCAGCAGCCTCGGGGGTAAGGCGACCTCCTACGAGCAGTACTTC. It specifies CASSLGGKATSYEQYF.